The 10 T cell receptor beta chains presented below share a single source sample, sequenced in a study of tumor and adjacent non-tumor tissue in lung cancer. The template was RNA from unsorted bulk tissue. The normal lung tissue was taken more than 3 cm from the tumor edge. The library came from three nested PCR rounds adapted from ARM-PCR protocols. In TCRdb, the multiplex PCR reads were re-called with MiXCR into one record per CDR3 protein. The sample records 100,000 or so distinct CDR3 sequences, less than 85% being singletons. The sample was distant non-tumor lung tissue. Every receptor here comes from a man aged 55 to 69 with small cell lung cancer.

This sequence joins TRBV14 and TRBJ2-1, with D uncertain. Germline V gene sequence: CDR1 SGHDN, CDR2 FVKESK. The CDR3 length is 13 residues. The ends were cut back, 3 bases at V and 12 bases at J, with 15 bases in the middle. The CDR3 here is CASSHDRDLGQFF. The CDR3 coding sequence is TGTGCCAGCAGCCATGATCGAGATCTGGGGCAGTTCTTC.

Notes on this clonotype: One end of the junction varies from germline; a read error may be responsible. The V and J genes are TRBV11-2 and TRBJ2-1; 8 bases map to TRBD2. CDR3 size: 15 residues. Germline loops: CDR1 SGHAT, CDR2 FQNNGV. The CDR3 sequence: CAGSLERLALNEQFF. In nucleotides, the CDR3 is TGTGCCGGCAGCTTGGAGAGACTAGCGCTCAATGAACAGTTCTTC.

For this clonotype: Just one base apart from a much larger clone, this may be a read error. The J gene is TRBJ1-5, the V gene TRBV20-1, with 11 nucleotides matching TRBD1. The CDR3 runs 16 residues. Germline V gene data show CDR1 as DFQATT and CDR2 as SNEGSKA (reference sequence). The CDR3 bases are TGCAGTGGTAGAGATTCCGGGACAGGGGGTAATCAGCCCCAGCATTTT. Encoded protein: CSGRDSGTGGNQPQHF.

Worth noting for this clonotype: Likely a read error: the CDR3 ends without its conserved phenylalanine or tryptophan. The chain links TRBV6-5 to TRBJ2-2; perhaps TRBD1 as D (5 bases). The germline gives CDR1 MNHEY, CDR2 SVGAGI. There are 16 residues in the CDR3. The CDR3 reads CASSCSAGPYTGELFI. DNA for the CDR3: TGTGCAAGCAGTTGCTCGGCAGGGCCTTACACCGGGGAGCTGTTTATT.

There are a few counts of this clonotype. At one end, the junction sequence differs from germline, possibly due to a read error. This sequence joins TRBV20-1 and TRBJ2-1, with D perhaps matching TRBD2 (5 bases). Germline lookup yields CDR1 DFQATT and CDR2 SNEGSKA (reference sequence). This CDR3 contains 16 residues. The CDR3 protein is CSARGLQGNSYNEQFF. In nucleotides, the CDR3 is TGCAGTGCGAGAGGACTTCAAGGGAACTCCTACAATGAGCAGTTCTTC.

CDR3 residues: CAISATLAETYEQYV. The CDR3 nucleotides are TGTGCCATCAGTGCAACGCTAGCGGAGACCTACGAGCAGTACGTC. The chain combines TRBV10-3 with TRBJ2-7; 7 bases line up with TRBD2. Germline loops: CDR1 ENHRY, CDR2 SYGVKD. CDR3 length: 15 amino acids. V gave up 4 bases and J gave up 2 bases; unmatched junction bases: 8.

The chain is built from TRBV29-1 and TRBJ2-1, with D perhaps matching TRBD1 or TRBD2 (5 bases each). The germline V and J ends were trimmed by 7 bases and 6 bases, with 31 bases remaining between them. This CDR3 region has 18 residues. The germline gives CDR1 SQVTM, CDR2 ANQGSEA. The CDR3 region is CSGLQSGASRRRLNEQFF. The CDR3 coding sequence is TGCAGCGGCCTACAATCCGGGGCTAGCAGGAGAAGACTCAATGAGCAGTTCTTC.

The V call is TRBV5-4, the J call TRBJ2-3, with D possibly TRBD2 on 5 matching bases. Germline V lookup: CDR1 SGHNT, CDR2 YYREEE (reference sequence). V gave up 8 bases and J gave up 5 bases, with 12 bases separating them. The length of the CDR3 is 12 residues. The DNA of the CDR3 is TGTGCCAGTAGCCAAGCGGAAGATACGCAGTATTTT. Translation: CASSQAEDTQYF.

Note on this clonotype: A read error may explain this, as a much larger clone is one base away. The V call is TRBV12-3 or TRBV12-4, the J call TRBJ1-5; D remains unclear. This CDR3 has 13 residues. Here the CDR3 reads CTSSFQRNQPQHF. In nucleotides, the CDR3 is TGTACCAGCAGTTTTCAGAGAAATCAGCCCCAGCATTTT.

This clonotype was detected many times. This chain joins TRBV20-1 and TRBJ2-7, with TRBD1 identical over 11 bases. This CDR3 spans 14 amino acids. V lost 6 bases, J lost 7 bases, and 11 bases stayed unmatched. Germline V gene sequence: CDR1 DFQATT, CDR2 SNEGSKA (reference sequence). The CDR3 is CSAAGQGASEEQYF. In DNA form, the CDR3 reads TGCAGTGCGGCTGGACAGGGGGCTTCAGAGGAGCAGTACTTC.